This T cell receptor beta chain was identified in a study of GPR56 and killer-like receptors on CD4 memory cells (dated by TCRdb to between 2019 and 2020). With respect to the entire study: According to the study's proposal, human CD4+ memory T-cell differentiation and cytokine production potential are marked by the progressive acquisition of KLRB1, KLRG1, GPR56 and then KLRF1. Healthy blood donors in the study were described as age-matched to the liver disease patients, whose median age was approximately 65 years.

The CDR3, cysteine through phenylalanine, is 12 amino acids long. No DNA sequence was recorded. From a lookup of the germline V gene (reference sequence), CDR1 and CDR2 are DFQATT and SNEGSKA. Prior to TCRbeta sequencing, five KLR/GPR56-defined CD4+ populations were enriched by fluorescence-activated cell sorting. To test whether memory differentiation follows a linear pathway, the researchers sequenced TCRbeta repertoires from five CD4+ T-cell subsets, each defined by expression of KLRB1, KLRG1, GPR56 and KLRF1. TCR-sequenced cells came from peripheral blood of healthy control individuals, reported as five donors in the TCRbeta analysis figure. Heparinized peripheral blood was collected, and every sample was processed within one hour of being retrieved. To isolate peripheral blood mononuclear cells, blood was diluted 1:2 in PBS and put through Biocoll density gradient centrifugation at room temperature. CD4+ T cells were enriched from freshly isolated PBMCs by magnetic sorting with anti-CD4 MicroBeads before flow sorting. A BD FACSAria II was used to sort CD4+ T cells enriched from PBMCs of healthy donors according to marker expression. Surface staining used anti-KLRB1 clone 191B8, anti-KLRF1 clone 4A4.D10 and anti-KLRG1 clone REA261 antibodies from Miltenyi Biotec.

What the research found in general, with its limitations: Rather than full repertoires, the diversity and similarity analyses used only the 100 most expanded clones in each population. Clonal frequency started low in the marker-negative population and rose progressively along the proposed pathway, while TCRbeta diversity decreased accordingly. The authors took the finding that clones dominating late populations 4 and 5 were also present in early populations 1 and 2 as evidence for linear differentiation. TCR repertoires overlapped especially between the late populations 4 and 5, and partly population 3.

In regard to this clonotype: The target of this receptor is not known.

This sample was sequenced with an Illumina HiSeq 2500. The recombined TCRbeta locus was amplified by a previously published PCR protocol to build sequencing libraries. In the source study's methods: Any read whose average quality score fell below 30 was discarded, and IMSEQ was used to process the reads that remained. Each clonotype was defined by the combination of Vbeta gene, Jbeta gene and CDR3 amino acid sequence. Repertoire overlap between populations was quantified with the Morisita-Horn index computed on the top 100 expanded clones. Renyi diversity profiles calculated on the top 100 expanded clones were used to evaluate clonal diversity. With the reads reprocessed by TCRdb, a single entry stands for each CDR3 protein sequence and no DNA is reported. TCRdb, not the authors, supplied the V and J calls. This sample's table has entries for about 990 distinct CDR3 sequences. The ten largest account for about 17% of the sample.

Material: memory CD4+ T cells from blood. This chain is built from TRBV20-1 and TRBJ1-2; TCRdb lists TRBD1, though no DNA is available to test this call. This receptor was taken from a human donor in good health. CDR3 loop: CSARGRAYGYTF.